This T cell receptor beta chain was profiled in a study of blood T cells in healthy people across ages. Then a second PCR, running about 6 to 11 cycles, was carried out with a sample-barcoded 5' primer and a J-beta primer mix. TCRdb processed the 5' RACE reads anew with MiXCR; each CDR3 protein has one entry. The profile shows about 800,000 distinct CDR3 sequences, about 42% of them singletons. This CDR3 region has 17 residues. Germline assignment: CDR1 KGHSH and CDR2 LQKENI. The junction had 4 bases not matched to a gene; V was cut back by 0 bases and J by 1 base. The chain couples TRBV18 to TRBJ2-1; TRBD2 aligns across 9 bases. The sequence was collected from an elderly man in good health. Source material: blood. The CDR3 DNA follows: TGTGCCAGCTCACCACCGGGGGCGGGAGGGTCCTACAATGAGCAGTTCTTC. This sequence encodes CASSPPGAGGSYNEQFF. Full variable domain (rest looked up from reference TRBV18 and TRBJ2-1): NAGVMQNPRHLVRRRGQEARLRCSPMKGHSHVYWYRQLPEEGLKFMVYLQKENIIDESGMPKERFSAEFPKEGPSILRIQQVVRGDSAAYFCASSPPGAGGSYNEQFFGPGTRLTVL.